The T cell receptor beta chain described here comes from a study of T cell responses to AZD1222 COVID-19 vaccine. As for the study in general: Investigators merged groups given second doses at roughly 4 or roughly 12 weeks. General observations from the study: Most donors were white British and more were female, and clonal diversity was possibly underestimated. Increases in Spike-specific TCR breadth and depth were seen after two AZD1222 doses.

The table came from immunoSEQ multiplex PCR; TCRdb's copy has only in-frame clones and leaves some out. The data show some 130,000 clones, roughly 89% seen once. V was shortened by 4 bases and J by 7 bases, with 11 bases between the two germline ends. This CDR3 comprises 14 residues. CDR1 and CDR2 (germline): MNHEY, SVGAGI. As to this clone: What it binds is unknown.

This TCR came from an adult in good health. Sequencing used peripheral blood, obtained on day 0 of AZD1222 vaccination. V usage is TRBV6-5 and J usage is TRBJ1-6, with D possibly TRBD1 on 5 matching bases. The CDR3 here is CASSFRVENSPLHF. CDR3 DNA sequence: TGTGCCAGCAGTTTCAGGGTGGAAAATTCACCCCTCCACTTT.